The rows below give T cell receptor beta chains drawn from one sample of a study of cytomegalovirus exposure and HLA in healthy donors. Sequencing was performed with immunoSEQ multiplex PCR; in TCRdb, only in-frame clones are kept and a portion is missing. The data contain a few hundred thousand clones, 80% to 85% of them seen just once; the ten biggest clones take up around 15%. Sequencing input: PBMCs. These receptors were taken from a woman aged 30 to 39 in good health and CMV-seropositive. The CDR3 runs from the conserved cysteine through the conserved F or W. Fields, in order: CDR3 protein, V gene.

cdr3_aa: CASSPRGSGRADTQYF
v_call: TRBV5-4

cdr3_aa: CAISASELNTGELFF
v_call: TRBV10-3

cdr3_aa: CASGRREGPENIQYF
v_call: TRBV2

cdr3_aa: CAISRDASSYNEQFF
v_call: TRBV10-3

cdr3_aa: CAGRGGRGYTF
v_call: TRBV6-1

cdr3_aa: CAWSTRDRRNEKLFF
v_call: TRBV30

cdr3_aa: CASSFSGLTGNEQFF
v_call: TRBV11-2

cdr3_aa: CASKKGANYGYTF
v_call: TRBV19

cdr3_aa: CASRLMAANTGDYGYTF
v_call: TRBV5-1

cdr3_aa: CAYEGGPGETQYF
v_call: TRBV30

cdr3_aa: CASSPYRGPSQPQHF
v_call: TRBV6-1

cdr3_aa: CAWSPLRQANYGYTF
v_call: TRBV30

cdr3_aa: CASKQPQHF
v_call: TRBV3-2

cdr3_aa: CASSQGRGGEQYF
v_call: TRBV4-1

cdr3_aa: CASSSSTDTQYF
v_call: TRBV9

cdr3_aa: CASSEYQGGTQYF
v_call: TRBV6-1

cdr3_aa: CASRRQGDTEAFF
v_call: TRBV7-3

cdr3_aa: CASSLMPPEAFF
v_call: TRBV7-9

cdr3_aa: CAILTGIGYTF
v_call: TRBV6-5

cdr3_aa: CASSFNRGPEQYF
v_call: TRBV5-1

cdr3_aa: CASSATSGHTYNEQFF
v_call: TRBV9

cdr3_aa: CASSQGPSGSVDTQYF
v_call: TRBV4-3

cdr3_aa: CASSLARTGGYTF
v_call: TRBV5-4

cdr3_aa: CASSLTGQFSGNTIYF
v_call: TRBV7-8

cdr3_aa: CASSEAGDNYGYTF
v_call: TRBV6-1

cdr3_aa: CASSFGQGYEQYF
v_call: TRBV27

cdr3_aa: CASSLNPATDTQYF
v_call: TRBV7-3

cdr3_aa: CATSRDSNYGYTF
v_call: TRBV27

cdr3_aa: CASSRSGTGYEQYF
v_call: TRBV5-4

cdr3_aa: CASSPPKEPHEQYF
v_call: TRBV7-2

cdr3_aa: CSATGVREQYF
v_call: TRBV20-1

cdr3_aa: CASGAGQISVVDPWGTGELFF
v_call: TRBV12-5

cdr3_aa: CASSPGTAYGYTF
v_call: TRBV19

cdr3_aa: CASSLTSGGSYEQYF
v_call: TRBV13

cdr3_aa: CASSLGQGNTEAFF
v_call: TRBV28

cdr3_aa: CSVGNRDRGAWNTEAFF
v_call: TRBV29-1

cdr3_aa: CASSTGPEYQPQHF
v_call: TRBV18

cdr3_aa: CASKVRTGSYGYTF
v_call: TRBV6-1

cdr3_aa: CASIPGLADYEQYF
v_call: TRBV2

cdr3_aa: CATSRTGREQYF
v_call: TRBV15

cdr3_aa: CATQNRSFGSGANVLTF
v_call: TRBV19

cdr3_aa: CSASRQFKAFF
v_call: TRBV20-1

cdr3_aa: CASSLDPPGTGANEQFF
v_call: TRBV11-2

cdr3_aa: CASHDGYYGYTF
v_call: TRBV6-5

cdr3_aa: CASGRRKPRYEQYF
v_call: TRBV28